This TCR beta chain was sequenced during a study of cytomegalovirus exposure and HLA in healthy donors. With 60 Vbeta and 13 Jbeta primers, the PCR was carried out. TCRdb keeps only in-frame clones here, not all; method: immunoSEQ multiplex PCR. In the table there are some 170,000 clones, about 69% of which are singletons. The study, taken as a whole, reports: A later analysis showed that HLA-associated TCR beta chains had undergone more clonal expansion than equally common others. An analysis done earlier found most TCR beta V segments productive about 87% or about 30% of the time.

The J segment lost 9 bases and the V segment lost 4 bases, leaving 7 bases of the junction unmatched. This CDR3 comprises 13 residues. Germline V CDR1 and CDR2: SGHRS, YFSETQ. In the case of this clone: Its antigen remains unknown.

The sequenced sample was PBMCs. This receptor was identified in a human donor in good health. The chain carries TRBV5-1 and TRBJ1-1; 9 nucleotides agree with TRBD1. The DNA of the CDR3 is TGCGCCAGCAGCCCGGAGGACAGGGGCCAAGCTTTCTTT. This gives the protein CASSPEDRGQAFF.